Below are 28 T cell receptor beta chains sequenced from a single sample in a study of blood T cells in healthy people across ages. A second PCR, run for about 7 to 11 cycles, used a sample-barcoded 5' primer plus a J-beta primer mix. From the 5' RACE reads, TCRdb called clonotypes with MiXCR, one entry per CDR3 protein. Seen here are 850,000 or so distinct CDR3 sequences, 25% to 30% observed once, and the top ten hold around 15%. The sample comprised blood. These receptors came from a woman older than 75 in good health.

This clonotype was seen only a few times. The J gene is TRBJ2-5, the V gene TRBV6-2 or TRBV6-3; 11 bases map to TRBD1. V was pared by 7 bases and J by 5 bases, with 18 bases of the junction left unmatched. Germline V lookup: CDR1 MNHEY, CDR2 SVGEGT. The CDR3 length is 18 residues. CDR3 sequence (DNA): TGTGCCAGCATTCGTCAATCAGGACAGGGGGCGCTGGGGGAGACCCAGTACTTC. Protein sequence: CASIRQSGQGALGETQYF.

Details on this clonotype: This likely comes from a read error, as the CDR3 has no conserved phenylalanine or tryptophan at its end. Because the CDR3's place on the DNA is in doubt, the DNA is left out and the CDR3 is given as listed by TCRdb. The rearrangement joins TRBV5-1 to TRBJ1-5. Per germline, CDR1 SGHRS and CDR2 YFSETQ. Both ends counted, the CDR3 spans 14 residues. CDR3 in amino acids: CASSLDSLYQPRHL.

In the case of this clonotype: With a much larger clone just one base away, this may be a read error. The chain has TRBV2 and TRBJ2-3; D not certain. CDR1 SNHLY and CDR2 FYNNEI come from the germline V gene. The CDR3 extends over 12 amino acids. In nucleotides, the CDR3 is TGTGCCTGCAGCGATGGGCCCGGTACGCAGTATTTT. Amino acid sequence: CACSDGPGTQYF.

CDR3 sequence reads: CASSTNGQGVRTDTQYF. The CDR3 DNA reads TGTGCCAGCTCAACTAATGGACAGGGGGTACGCACAGATACGCAGTATTTT. The V and J genes are TRBV18 and TRBJ2-3; 10 nucleotides match TRBD1. The CDR3 runs to 17 residues. With 5 bases clipped from V and 1 base from J, the junction kept 9 bases outside the gene matches. CDR1 is KGHSH, CDR2 LQKENI, per germline.

The sample holds many counts of this clonotype. This chain links TRBV25-1 with TRBJ2-5; TRBD2 aligns across 7 bases. The length of the CDR3 is 15 residues. CDR1 is MGHDK and CDR2 is SYGVNS in the germline V gene. The ends lost 4 bases at V and 3 bases at J; junction bases unmatched: 8. The CDR3 protein is CASSGSGYPEETQYF. CDR3 coding DNA: TGTGCCAGCAGTGGTAGCGGGTACCCAGAAGAGACCCAGTACTTC.

This clonotype was counted between two and nine times. This sequence joins TRBV7-9 and TRBJ2-3, with 12 bases fitting TRBD1. The CDR3 spans 17 residues. Germline assignment: CDR1 SEHNR and CDR2 FQNEAQ (reference sequence). V lost 1 base to trimming and J lost 1 base; unmatched junction nucleotides: 3. In DNA, the CDR3 is TGTGCCAGCAGCTTAGTGGGGGACAGGGGGCGCACAGATACGCAGTATTTT. Its protein product is CASSLVGDRGRTDTQYF.

At least ten counts were recorded for this clonotype. The chain joins TRBV12-3 or TRBV12-4 to TRBJ2-1; D perhaps matches TRBD2 (5 bases). V shed 5 bases and J shed 9 bases, with 11 bases lying between them. CDR3 length: 12 amino acids. The CDR3 DNA sequence: TGTGCCAGCAGTCAGGAGGCGTTTGAGCAGTTCTTC. This codes for CASSQEAFEQFF.

This clonotype was observed at least ten times. The gene calls are TRBV7-9 and TRBJ2-7, with D hard to call. Germline CDR1 and CDR2: SEHNR and FQNEAQ (reference sequence). The V gene lost 4 bases and the J gene lost 1 base, with 8 bases spanning the gap. There are 13 residues in the CDR3. CDR3 loop: CASSSLISYEQYF. For the CDR3, the DNA is TGTGCCAGCAGCTCGCTAATTTCCTACGAGCAGTACTTC.

Many counts were recorded for this clonotype. The V call is TRBV20-1, the J call TRBJ2-3; 8 nucleotides match TRBD1. The CDR3 is made up of 14 amino acids. CDR1 DFQATT and CDR2 SNEGSKA come from the germline V gene (reference sequence). Trimming at V came to 5 bases and at J to 5 bases, leaving 9 bases not matched to a gene. The CDR3 DNA sequence: TGCAGTGCTGACACAGGGGGAACCGGAGATACGCAGTATTTT. This encodes CSADTGGTGDTQYF.

Many counts were recorded for this clonotype. The chain is built from TRBV28 and TRBJ2-7; the D gene is possibly TRBD1 (6 bases). The CDR3 consists of 14 residues. V lost 3 bases and J 0 bases, leaving 9 bases between the germline ends. In germline, CDR1 is MDHEN, CDR2 SYDVKM. The CDR3 bases are TGTGCCAGCAGTTTGTGGACAGTCTCCTACGAGCAGTACTTC. Translation: CASSLWTVSYEQYF.

The rearrangement uses TRBV7-2 and TRBJ2-6, with 8 bases matching TRBD1. The CDR3 runs to 18 residues. CDR1 and CDR2 (germline): SGHTA, FQGNSA. The trim removed 2 bases at V and 0 bases at J, leaving 6 bases unmatched. The CDR3 DNA follows: TGTGCCAGCAGCTTACATACAGGGGGTGCCTCTGGGGCCAACGTCCTGACTTTC. This sequence encodes CASSLHTGGASGANVLTF.

The J gene is TRBJ2-2, the V gene TRBV6-4; no reliable D call. Germline V lookup: CDR1 MRHNA, CDR2 SNTAGT. CDR3 size: 13 residues. Deletions cut 2 bases from V and 3 bases from J, with 4 bases between. The DNA of the CDR3 is TGTGCCAGCAGTGACAGGGACACCGGGGAGCTGTTTTTT. Translating it yields CASSDRDTGELFF.

This clonotype was seen at least ten times. The chain links TRBV6-2 or TRBV6-3 to TRBJ2-1; 11 bases agree with TRBD2. The CDR3 totals 16 residues. Per germline, CDR1 MNHEY and CDR2 SVGEGT. V shed 4 bases and J 3 bases; nucleotides not matched to a gene: 5. The CDR3 DNA reads as TGTGCCAGCAGTTTCCTGACTAGCGGGGACTACAATGAGCAGTTCTTC. It yields the protein CASSFLTSGDYNEQFF.

The sample holds a few counts of this clonotype. The CDR3 coding sequence is TGTGCCAGCAGCTTCGTACTAGCGGATTACAATGAGCAGTTCTTC. It codes for CASSFVLADYNEQFF. The chain combines TRBV7-9 with TRBJ2-1, with 8 bases identical to TRBD2. Per the germline V gene, CDR1 is SEHNR and CDR2 is FQNEAQ (reference sequence). V trimming: 3 bases; J trimming: 4 bases; junction bases outside the gene matches: 5. The CDR3 totals 15 residues.

This clonotype was recorded at least ten times. The J gene is TRBJ2-3, the V gene TRBV7-9; 9 positions agree with TRBD2. Germline values: CDR1 SEHNR, CDR2 FQNEAQ (reference sequence). V dropped 4 bases and J dropped 4; count of bases not matched to a gene: 9. The CDR3 totals 16 residues. The CDR3 DNA reads as TGTGCCAGCAGCTATATTGCTAGCGGGGTCGCAGATACGCAGTATTTT. Its protein is CASSYIASGVADTQYF.

In regard to this clonotype: With a much larger clone just one base away, this may be a read error. The chain couples TRBV11-2 to TRBJ2-3, with 8 bases aligning to TRBD2. The junction had 15 bases not matched to a gene; V was cut back by 7 bases and J by 0 bases. CDR1 is SGHAT, CDR2 FQNNGV, per germline. The CDR3 length is 18 residues. The CDR3 nucleotides are TGTGCCAGCATCAACCCTAATTTAGCGGGACGCAGCACAGATACGCAGTATTTT. Encoded protein: CASINPNLAGRSTDTQYF.

The chain combines TRBV5-6 with TRBJ2-2, with D maybe TRBD1 (6 bases). Germline values: CDR1 SGHDT, CDR2 YYEEEE. Trimming took off 4 bases at V and 5 bases at J, with 15 bases between the two ends. CDR3 length: 15 amino acids. The CDR3 DNA follows: TGTGCCAGCAGCCGTACAGGGATTTCGACCGGGGAGCTGTTTTTT. As protein: CASSRTGISTGELFF.

This rearrangement joins TRBV5-1 to TRBJ2-1; 9 nucleotides line up with TRBD2. J gave up 7 bases and V 3 bases, and 8 bases lay outside the gene matches. The CDR3 extends over 15 amino acids. Germline V CDR1 and CDR2: SGHRS, YFSETQ. CDR3 nucleotide sequence: TGCGCCAGCAGCTCGACCGCGGGGGGGTTAAATGAGCAGTTCTTC. This gives the protein CASSSTAGGLNEQFF.

This clonotype was observed a handful of times. A much larger clone is a single base away; this may be a read error. V gene TRBV7-2 combines with J gene TRBJ2-7; D possibly corresponds to TRBD1 (7 bases). The germline V gene encodes CDR1 SGHTA and CDR2 FQGNSA. The CDR3 extends over 14 amino acids. Trimming shortened V by 4 bases and J by 0 bases, and 10 bases separated the two germline ends. The CDR3: CASSSGGNSYEQYF. The DNA for the CDR3 is TGTGCCAGCAGCTCAGGGGGGAACTCCTACGAGCAGTACTTC.

This clonotype was seen a few times. A much larger clonotype is one base distant, so this may be a read error. In DNA form, the CDR3 reads TGTGCCAGCAGCTCAGGGGGCGCCGAAACAGATGCGCAGTATTTT. It is translated as CASSSGGAETDAQYF. V usage is TRBV12-3 or TRBV12-4 and J usage is TRBJ2-3; 8 bases are a match to TRBD1. The CDR3 contains 15 residues.

This clonotype was counted only a few times. The V gene is TRBV6-5, the J gene TRBJ1-2; TRBD1 matches at 7 bases. The CDR3 is 14 residues long. In germline, CDR1 is MNHEY, CDR2 SVGAGI. The V segment lost 6 bases and the J segment 4 bases; nucleotides outside the gene matches: 8. DNA for the CDR3: TGTGCCAGCAGACGAACCGGGACAGCCTATGGCTACACCTTC. This codes for CASRRTGTAYGYTF.

This rearrangement joins TRBV4-3 to TRBJ2-1; D gene ambiguous. V shed 1 base and J shed 4 bases, with 14 bases lying between them. The CDR3 extends over 16 amino acids. CDR1 LGHNA and CDR2 YSLEER come from the germline V gene. DNA for the CDR3: TGCGCCAGCAGCCAAGGAGAGTCGGACGGTTACAATGAGCAGTTCTTC. This translates into CASSQGESDGYNEQFF.

This clonotype was seen ten or more times. The chain combines TRBV5-1 with TRBJ1-1, with TRBD1 identical over 7 bases. Germline values: CDR1 SGHRS, CDR2 YFSETQ. The trim removed 4 bases at V and 4 bases at J, leaving 4 bases unmatched. The CDR3 has 13 amino acids. Here the CDR3 DNA reads TGCGCCAGCAGCCCAGGGACAGCCACTGAAGCTTTCTTT. This sequence encodes CASSPGTATEAFF.

As concerns this clonotype: This may come from a read error, since a much larger clone is one base off. The V gene is TRBV7-2, the J gene TRBJ1-1; D gene ambiguous. The length of the CDR3 is 13 residues. CDR1 is SGHTA and CDR2 is FQGNSA in the germline V gene. CDR3 DNA: TGTGTCAGCAGCTCGAGGGCAAACACTGAAGCTTTCTTT. Its translation: CVSSSRANTEAFF. Full variable domain (missing parts from reference TRBV7-2 and TRBJ1-1): GAGVSQSPSNKVTEKGKDVELRCDPISGHTALYWYRQSLGQGLEFLIYFQGNSAPDKSGLPSDRFSAERTGGSVSTLTIQRTQQEDSAVYLCVSSSRANTEAFFGQGTRLTVV.

The V and J genes are TRBV5-1 and TRBJ2-7; TRBD2 matches 8 bases. Per germline, CDR1 SGHRS and CDR2 YFSETQ. The V segment lost 0 bases and the J segment 0 bases; nucleotides outside the gene matches: 5. The CDR3 totals 16 residues. CDR3 nucleotide sequence: TGCGCCAGCAGCTTGGATCCAGCGGGAGTCTCCTACGAGCAGTACTTC. This gives the protein CASSLDPAGVSYEQYF.

There are many counts of this clonotype. The V gene is TRBV12-3 or TRBV12-4, the J gene TRBJ2-3, with D possibly TRBD2 on 6 matching bases. The CDR3 contains 16 residues. Trimming pared 1 base from V and 0 bases from J, leaving 11 bases between. This chain's CDR3 is CASSLEGGTSTDTQYF. The CDR3 DNA reads TGTGCCAGCAGTTTAGAAGGAGGGACTAGCACAGATACGCAGTATTTT.

This clonotype was recorded a few times. The CDR3 spells CSASDRGSTEAFF. CDR3 in DNA: TGCAGTGCTAGTGACAGGGGGAGCACTGAAGCTTTCTTT. This chain links TRBV20-1 with TRBJ1-1, with 9 nucleotides matching TRBD1. Germline CDR1 DFQATT, CDR2 SNEGSKA (reference sequence). The CDR3 covers 13 residues. Trimming at V came to 3 bases and at J to 4 bases, leaving 3 bases not matched to a gene.

This clonotype was counted at least ten times. The chain has TRBV6-5 and TRBJ2-7, with 9 bases lining up with TRBD2. V lost 4 bases to trimming and J lost 3 bases; unmatched junction nucleotides: 7. CDR3 size: 15 residues. CDR1 and CDR2 from the germline V gene are MNHEY and SVGAGI. The CDR3 DNA is TGTGCCAGCAGTTTGTCCGGGACTAGCAGCTACGAGCAGTACTTC. Encoded protein: CASSLSGTSSYEQYF.